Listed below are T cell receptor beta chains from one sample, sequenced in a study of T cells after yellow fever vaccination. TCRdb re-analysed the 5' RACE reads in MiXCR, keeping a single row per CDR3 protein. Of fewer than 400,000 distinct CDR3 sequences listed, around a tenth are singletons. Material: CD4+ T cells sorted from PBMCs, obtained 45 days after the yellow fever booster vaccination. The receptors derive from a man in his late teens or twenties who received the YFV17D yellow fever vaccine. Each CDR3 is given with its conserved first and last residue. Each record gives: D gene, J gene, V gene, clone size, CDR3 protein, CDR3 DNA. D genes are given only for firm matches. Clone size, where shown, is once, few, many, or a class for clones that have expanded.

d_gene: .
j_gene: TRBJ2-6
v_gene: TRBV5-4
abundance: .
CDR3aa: CASSLSKAGANVLTF
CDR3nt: TGTGCCAGCAGCTTGTCCAAGGCTGGGGCCAACGTCCTGACTTTC

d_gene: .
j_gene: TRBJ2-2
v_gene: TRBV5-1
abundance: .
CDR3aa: CASSLAQVMSGELFF
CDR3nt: TGCGCCAGCAGCTTGGCCCAAGTGATGTCCGGGGAGCTGTTTTTT

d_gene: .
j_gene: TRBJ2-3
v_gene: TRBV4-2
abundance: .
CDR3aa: CASSQEKATDTQYF
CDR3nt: TGTGCCAGCAGCCAAGAGAAAGCGACAGATACGCAGTATTTT

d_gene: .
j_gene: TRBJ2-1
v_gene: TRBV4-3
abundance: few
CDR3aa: CASSQDRPRWGSQYNEQFF
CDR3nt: TGCGCCAGCAGCCAAGATCGGCCGCGTTGGGGATCCCAATACAATGAGCAGTTCTTC

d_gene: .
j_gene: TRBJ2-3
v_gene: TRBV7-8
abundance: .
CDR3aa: CASSSPGATQYF
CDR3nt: TGTGCCAGCAGCTCTCCAGGAGCCACGCAGTATTTT

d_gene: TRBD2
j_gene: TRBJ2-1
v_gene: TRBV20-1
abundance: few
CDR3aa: CSASTSGGYNEQFF
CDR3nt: TGCAGTGCTTCGACTAGCGGGGGCTACAATGAGCAGTTCTTC

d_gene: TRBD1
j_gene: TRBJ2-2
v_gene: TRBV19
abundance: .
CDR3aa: CASTTRTGRTGELFF
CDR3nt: TGTGCCAGTACCACCCGGACAGGGAGAACCGGGGAGCTGTTTTTT

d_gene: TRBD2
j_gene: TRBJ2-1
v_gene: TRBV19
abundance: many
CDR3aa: CASSIPGLGHNEQFF
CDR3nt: TGTGCCAGTAGTATACCGGGACTAGGCCACAATGAGCAGTTCTTC

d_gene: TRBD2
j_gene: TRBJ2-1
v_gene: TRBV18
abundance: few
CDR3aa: CASSPVRTSVEQFF
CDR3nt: TGTGCCAGCTCACCCGTCAGGACTAGCGTTGAGCAGTTCTTC

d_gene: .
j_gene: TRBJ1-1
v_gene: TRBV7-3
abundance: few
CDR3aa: CASSPRREEGAFF
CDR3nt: TGTGCCAGCAGCCCTCGGCGGGAAGAGGGAGCTTTCTTT

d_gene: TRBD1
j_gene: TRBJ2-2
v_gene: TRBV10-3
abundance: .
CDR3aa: CATLKQGAHTNTGELFF
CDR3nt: TGTGCCACTTTGAAACAGGGGGCTCATACGAACACCGGGGAGCTGTTTTTT

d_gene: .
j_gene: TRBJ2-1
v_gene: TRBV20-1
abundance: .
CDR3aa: CSARDPRRANEQFF
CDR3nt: TGCAGTGCTAGAGATCCCCGGAGGGCCAATGAGCAGTTCTTC

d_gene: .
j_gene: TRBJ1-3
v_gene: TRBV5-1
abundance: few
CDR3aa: CASSLLSAFSGNTIYF
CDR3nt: TGCGCCAGCAGCTTACTATCAGCCTTCTCTGGAAACACCATATATTTT

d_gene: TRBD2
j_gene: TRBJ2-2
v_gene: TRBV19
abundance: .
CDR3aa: CASSNRGGLAGELFF
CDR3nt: TGTGCCAGTAGTAATCGGGGGGGGTTGGCCGGGGAGCTGTTTTTT

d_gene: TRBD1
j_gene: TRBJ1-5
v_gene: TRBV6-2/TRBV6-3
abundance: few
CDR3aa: CASSYGTGRGNQPQHF
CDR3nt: TGTGCCAGCAGTTACGGGACAGGGAGGGGCAATCAGCCCCAGCATTTT

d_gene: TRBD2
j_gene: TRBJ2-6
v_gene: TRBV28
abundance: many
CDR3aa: CAIQAGAGANVLTF
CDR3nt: TGTGCCATCCAGGCGGGGGCTGGGGCCAACGTCCTGACTTTC

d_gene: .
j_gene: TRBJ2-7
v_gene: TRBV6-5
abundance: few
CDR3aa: CASSYSLSPAYEQYF
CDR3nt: TGTGCCAGCAGTTACTCGTTGTCTCCCGCGTACGAGCAGTACTTC

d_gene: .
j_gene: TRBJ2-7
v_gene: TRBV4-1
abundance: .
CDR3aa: CASSQEGRTYEQYF
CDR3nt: TGCGCCAGCAGCCAAGAGGGGCGCACCTACGAGCAGTACTTC

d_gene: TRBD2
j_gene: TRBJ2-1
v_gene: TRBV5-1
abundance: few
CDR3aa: CASSLLAGGPDEQFF
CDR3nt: TGCGCCAGCAGCTTGCTAGCGGGGGGGCCGGATGAGCAGTTCTTC

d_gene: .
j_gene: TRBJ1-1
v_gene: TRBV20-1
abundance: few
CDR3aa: CSAKRKQGTEAFF
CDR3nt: TGCAGTGCAAAAAGGAAACAGGGCACTGAAGCTTTCTTT

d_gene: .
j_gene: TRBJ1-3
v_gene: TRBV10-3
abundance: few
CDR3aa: CAISEYGSSSGNTIYF
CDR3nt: TGTGCCATCAGTGAGTACGGCAGCAGCTCTGGAAACACCATATATTTT

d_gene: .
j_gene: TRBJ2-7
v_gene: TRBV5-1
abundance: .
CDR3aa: CASSTTGTTYEQYF
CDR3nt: TGCGCCAGCAGCACTACCGGGACAACTTACGAGCAGTACTTC

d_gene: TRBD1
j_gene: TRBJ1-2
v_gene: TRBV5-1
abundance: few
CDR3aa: CASSFSGQEHGYTF
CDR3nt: TGCGCCAGCAGCTTCTCGGGACAGGAACATGGCTACACCTTC

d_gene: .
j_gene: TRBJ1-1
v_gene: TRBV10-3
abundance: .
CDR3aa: CAISAGEGFTEAFF
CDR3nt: TGTGCCATCAGTGCGGGGGAGGGGTTCACTGAAGCTTTCTTT

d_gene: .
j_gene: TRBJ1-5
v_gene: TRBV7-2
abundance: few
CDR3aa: CASSFYGQPQHF
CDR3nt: TGTGCCAGCAGCTTCTATGGTCAGCCCCAGCATTTT

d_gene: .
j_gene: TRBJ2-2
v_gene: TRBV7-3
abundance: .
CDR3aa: CASSRRGALNTGELFF
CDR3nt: TGTGCCAGCAGCCGTAGAGGGGCCTTGAACACCGGGGAGCTGTTTTTT

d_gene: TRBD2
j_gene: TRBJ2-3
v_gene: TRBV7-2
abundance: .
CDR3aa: CASSLNSGGTDTQYF
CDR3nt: TGTGCCAGCAGCCTTAATAGCGGGGGTACAGATACGCAGTATTTT

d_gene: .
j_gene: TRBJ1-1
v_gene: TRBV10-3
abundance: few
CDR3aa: CATGKGGRVNTEAFF
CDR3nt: TGTGCCACGGGAAAAGGGGGAAGGGTGAACACTGAAGCTTTCTTT

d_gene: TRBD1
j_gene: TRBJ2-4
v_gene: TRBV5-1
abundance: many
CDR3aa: CASSVDRDEDIQYF
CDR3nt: TGCGCCAGCAGCGTTGACAGGGATGAGGACATTCAGTACTTC

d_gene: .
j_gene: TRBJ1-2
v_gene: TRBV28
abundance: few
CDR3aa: CASRISSNYGYTF
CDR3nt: TGTGCCAGCCGGATCTCGTCTAACTATGGCTACACCTTC

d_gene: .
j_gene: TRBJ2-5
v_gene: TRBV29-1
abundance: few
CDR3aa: CSVVQGGMGETQYF
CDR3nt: TGCAGCGTCGTACAGGGGGGGATGGGCGAGACCCAGTACTTC

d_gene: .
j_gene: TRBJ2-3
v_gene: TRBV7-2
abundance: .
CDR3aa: CASSFSLAHSTDTQYF
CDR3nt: TGTGCCAGCAGCTTTAGTCTAGCCCATAGCACAGATACGCAGTATTTT

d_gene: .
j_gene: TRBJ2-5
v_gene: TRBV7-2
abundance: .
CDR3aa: CASSLSFGETQYF
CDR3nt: TGTGCCAGCAGCTTATCTTTCGGGGAGACCCAGTACTTC

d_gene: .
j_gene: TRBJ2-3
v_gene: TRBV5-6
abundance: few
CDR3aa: CASSLDMGHRTDTQYF
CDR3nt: TGTGCCAGCAGCTTGGATATGGGACACCGCACAGATACGCAGTATTTT

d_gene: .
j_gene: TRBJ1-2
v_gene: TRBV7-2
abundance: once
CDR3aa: CASSLVSKNYGYTF
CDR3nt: TGTGCCAGCAGCTTAGTGTCGAAAAACTATGGCTACACCTTC

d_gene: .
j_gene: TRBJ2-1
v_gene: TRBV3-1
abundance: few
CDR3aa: CASSRSESSYNEQFF
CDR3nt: TGTGCCAGCAGCCGGTCGGAAAGCTCCTACAATGAGCAGTTCTTC

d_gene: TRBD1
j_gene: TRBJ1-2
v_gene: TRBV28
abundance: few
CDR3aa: CASSDRVYGYTF
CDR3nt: TGTGCCAGCAGCGACAGGGTCTATGGCTACACCTTC

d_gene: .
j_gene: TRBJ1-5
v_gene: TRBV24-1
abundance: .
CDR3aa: CATSDRDSNQPQHF
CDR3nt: TGTGCCACCAGTGACAGGGACAGCAATCAGCCCCAGCATTTT

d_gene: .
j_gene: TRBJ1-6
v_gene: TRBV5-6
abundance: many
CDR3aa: CASSLRDRRLYNSPLHF
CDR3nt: TGTGCCAGCAGCCTTAGAGACAGGAGACTCTATAATTCACCCCTCCACTTT

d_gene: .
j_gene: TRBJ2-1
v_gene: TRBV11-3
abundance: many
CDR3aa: CASSLDTGQGGIFEQFF
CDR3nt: TGTGCCAGCAGCCTCGACACTGGGCAGGGCGGAATATTTGAGCAGTTCTTC

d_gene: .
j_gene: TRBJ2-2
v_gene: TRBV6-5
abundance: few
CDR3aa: CARGEGAPTGELFF
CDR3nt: TGTGCCAGAGGGGAAGGGGCGCCCACCGGGGAGCTGTTTTTT